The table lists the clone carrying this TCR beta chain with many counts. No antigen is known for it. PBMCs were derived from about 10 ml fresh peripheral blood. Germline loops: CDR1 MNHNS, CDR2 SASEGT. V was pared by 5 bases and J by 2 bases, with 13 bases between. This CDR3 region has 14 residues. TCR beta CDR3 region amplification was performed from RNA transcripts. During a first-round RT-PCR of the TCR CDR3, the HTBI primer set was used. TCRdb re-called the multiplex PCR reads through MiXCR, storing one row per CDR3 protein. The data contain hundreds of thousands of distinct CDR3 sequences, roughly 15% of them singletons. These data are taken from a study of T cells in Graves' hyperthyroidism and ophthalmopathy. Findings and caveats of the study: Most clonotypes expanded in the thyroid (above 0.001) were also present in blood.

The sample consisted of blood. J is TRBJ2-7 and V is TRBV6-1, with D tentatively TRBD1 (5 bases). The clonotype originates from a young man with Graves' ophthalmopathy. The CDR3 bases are TGTGCCAGCAGTTGGGGCGGAGAGGCCTACGAGCAGTACTTC. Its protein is CASSWGGEAYEQYF.